The next 30 T cell receptor beta chains were all read from a single sample in a study of T cell repertoires in cytomegalovirus infection. These receptors have no known antigen. TCRdb used MiXCR to reprocess the reads, holding one entry per CDR3 protein. The sample includes about 500,000 distinct CDR3 sequences, roughly 34% of them seen just once. The sample in question was cultured PBMCs, obtained from culture after CMV antigen stimulation. Receptors originate from a human donor in good health (CMV status not recorded). Some clones in this sample may be carry-over from other donors' samples.

CDR3 amino acids: CASSAVGHSYEQYV. The CDR3 DNA reads TGTGCCAGCAGTGCGGTCGGCCACTCCTACGAGCAGTACGTC. This rearrangement joins TRBV11-2 to TRBJ2-7; D ambiguous. The CDR3 covers 14 residues. The V gene lost 6 bases and the J gene lost 0 bases, with 12 bases spanning the gap. CDR1 is SGHAT, CDR2 FQNNGV, per germline.

The chain carries TRBV20-1 and TRBJ2-7; 10 nucleotides align to TRBD1. The length of the CDR3 is 13 residues. V shed 5 bases, J shed 6 bases, and the junction held 7 bases outside the gene matches. CDR1 is DFQATT, CDR2 SNEGSKA, per germline (reference sequence). The CDR3 bases are TGCAGTGCTTCATCCGGGACAGGGGTCGAGCAGTACGTC. Its protein is CSASSGTGVEQYV.

The J gene is TRBJ2-7, the V gene TRBV6-2 or TRBV6-3; TRBD2 matches 9 bases. The CDR3 covers 15 residues. Germline-derived CDR1 and CDR2 are MNHEY and SVGEGT. The ends lost 2 bases at V and 3 bases at J; junction bases unmatched: 5. In DNA form, the CDR3 reads TGTGCCAGCAGTTACCTAGCGGGGATGAACTACGAGCAGTACGTC. Its translation: CASSYLAGMNYEQYV.

The chain employs TRBV7-2 and TRBJ2-1; 7 positions agree with TRBD2. Germline-derived CDR1 and CDR2 are SGHTA and FQGNSA. The V segment lost 3 bases and the J segment 6 bases; nucleotides outside the gene matches: 11. The CDR3 totals 16 residues. The CDR3 region has the DNA TGTGCCAGCAGCTTGCCCGGGGGAGGGTATGGCAATGAGCAGTTCTTC. As protein: CASSLPGGGYGNEQFF.

This clonotype showed up just a few times. V usage is TRBV6-2 or TRBV6-3 and J usage is TRBJ1-1; D gene unclear. Germline assignment: CDR1 MNHEY and CDR2 SVGEGT. This CDR3 comprises 13 residues. With 5 bases removed from V and 10 bases from J, the gap between germline ends came to 17 bases. CDR3 amino acids: CASSTSNPEGAFF. The CDR3 DNA reads as TGTGCCAGCAGTACTTCAAACCCCGAGGGAGCTTTCTTT.

The chain uses TRBV27 and TRBJ1-2, with a tentative D call TRBD1 (6 bases). Germline lookup yields CDR1 MNHEY and CDR2 SMNVEV (reference sequence). The CDR3 consists of 17 residues. The germline V and J ends were trimmed by 5 bases and 6 bases, with 25 bases remaining between them. The CDR3 region is CASSKITGHPSLNGYTF. The CDR3 DNA reads as TGTGCCAGCAGTAAAATAACGGGACATCCGTCCTTGAATGGCTACACCTTC.

This clonotype was seen a handful of times. The V and J genes are TRBV7-9 and TRBJ2-1; D may be TRBD1 (5 bases). V lost 2 bases to trimming and J lost 3 bases, with 8 bases between them. The germline CDR1 and CDR2 sequences are SEHNR and FQNEAQ (reference sequence). This CDR3 region has 14 residues. The chain's CDR3 is CASSLPGFYNEQFF. The CDR3 DNA sequence: TGTGCCAGCAGCTTACCAGGGTTCTACAATGAGCAGTTCTTC.

This clonotype appeared a few times. V usage is TRBV4-1 and J usage is TRBJ2-3, with D possibly matching TRBD2 (6 bases). Germline V gene lookup returns CDR1 MGHRA and CDR2 YSYEKL. V was clipped by 2 bases and J by 4 bases, with 7 bases between them. The CDR3 consists of 13 residues. The CDR3 region has the DNA TGCGCCAGCAGCCAACTAGCGCCAGATACGCAGTATTTT. Encoded protein: CASSQLAPDTQYF.

This clonotype was found a few times. The gene calls are TRBV5-4 and TRBJ2-3, with D unresolved. The germline V and J ends were trimmed by 4 bases and 0 bases, with 9 bases remaining between them. The CDR3 is 14 residues long. Germline V CDR1 and CDR2: SGHNT, YYREEE (reference sequence). CDR3 protein: CASSRLASTDTQYF. The DNA for the CDR3 is TGTGCCAGCAGCCGATTGGCGAGCACAGATACGCAGTATTTT.

The chain combines TRBV5-4 with TRBJ2-7; a possible D gene is TRBD2 (5 bases). Germline loops: CDR1 SGHNT, CDR2 YYREEE (reference sequence). Trimming stripped 1 base from V and 0 bases from J, with 20 bases between. The CDR3 consists of 18 residues. The CDR3 loop reads CASSLWGPYSAVSYEQYF. The CDR3 nucleotides are TGTGCCAGCAGCTTGTGGGGTCCGTATTCAGCGGTCTCCTACGAGCAGTACTTC.

The gene calls are TRBV29-1 and TRBJ2-1; D is unresolved. The V and J ends lost 7 bases and 4 bases respectively, with 20 bases between them. The CDR3 consists of 15 residues. Germline values: CDR1 SQVTM, CDR2 ANQGSEA. This CDR3 is CSATTGSPGYNEQFF. DNA of the CDR3: TGCAGCGCTACGACGGGTAGCCCAGGTTACAATGAGCAGTTCTTC.

This clonotype was counted a few times. V usage is TRBV7-2 and J usage is TRBJ1-2; 9 bases are shared with TRBD1. V lost 4 bases and J lost 7; bases outside the gene matches: 7. The CDR3 sequence is 14 residues long. CDR1 is SGHTA, CDR2 FQGNSA, per germline. CDR3 nucleotide sequence: TGTGCCAGCAGCTCTGGGACAGGGACGGGTGGCTACACCTTC. It codes for CASSSGTGTGGYTF.

This clonotype came up many times. CDR3 loop: CASSLVLAGGETQYF. The CDR3 DNA is TGTGCCAGCAGCTTAGTACTAGCGGGAGGAGAGACCCAGTACTTC. The chain carries TRBV7-9 and TRBJ2-5, with 12 bases lining up with TRBD2. Germline V CDR1 and CDR2: SEHNR, FQNEAQ (reference sequence). J lost 4 bases, V lost 1 base, and 1 base had no gene match. CDR3 length: 15 residues.

This sequence joins TRBV7-3 and TRBJ2-1; D may match TRBD1 or TRBD2 (5 bases each). V was cut by 6 bases and J by 5 bases, with 14 bases left in between. Germline V gene sequence: CDR1 SGHTA, CDR2 FQGTGA. The length of the CDR3 is 14 residues. The CDR3 protein is CASRGPAANNEQFF. DNA for the CDR3: TGTGCCAGCAGGGGACCAGCGGCAAACAATGAGCAGTTCTTC.

This clonotype was picked up many times. The rearrangement uses TRBV7-2 and TRBJ2-7; D call uncertain. The CDR3 covers 14 residues. The V end lost 3 bases, the J end lost 4 bases, and 13 bases lay between the germline ends. Germline CDR1 SGHTA, CDR2 FQGNSA. CDR3 in amino acids: CASSFHGRPYEQYF. The CDR3 region has the DNA TGTGCCAGCAGCTTCCACGGGCGGCCGTACGAGCAGTACTTC.

DNA for the CDR3: TGTGCCAGCAGTGAAGGACAGGGATGGACTTACGAGCAGTACGTC. The encoded protein is CASSEGQGWTYEQYV. The chain couples TRBV6-1 to TRBJ2-7; 7 positions agree with TRBD1. Trimming cost V 1 base and J 4 bases; bases outside gene matches: 7. CDR1 is MNHNS and CDR2 is SASEGT in the germline V gene. The CDR3 contains 15 residues.

In this sample, this clonotype turned up a few times. V gene TRBV20-1 combines with J gene TRBJ2-3; 9 bases line up with TRBD2. The CDR3 consists of 16 residues. Germline V gene data show CDR1 as DFQATT and CDR2 as SNEGSKA (reference sequence). J gave up 4 bases and V 5 bases, and 13 bases lay outside the gene matches. The CDR3 bases are TGCAGTGCTCTATCCTACGATAGCGGGAGCCCAGATACGCAGTATTTT. It yields the protein CSALSYDSGSPDTQYF.

The chain combines TRBV7-2 with TRBJ1-2, with D possibly being TRBD1 (5 bases). V was shortened by 4 bases and J by 3 bases, with 15 bases between the two germline ends. CDR3 size: 15 residues. The V gene's germline CDR1 is SGHTA and CDR2 FQGNSA. As DNA, the CDR3 is TGTGCCAGCAGCTCGGGACCGACGAATTACTATGGCTACACCTTC. Residues: CASSSGPTNYYGYTF. Full variable domain (outside the CDR3, taken from reference TRBV7-2 and TRBJ1-2): GAGVSQSPSNKVTEKGKDVELRCDPISGHTALYWYRQSLGQGLEFLIYFQGNSAPDKSGLPSDRFSAERTGGSVSTLTIQRTQQEDSAVYLCASSSGPTNYYGYTFGSGTRLTVV.

This clonotype was recorded at least ten times. The chain combines TRBV18 with TRBJ1-2; D ambiguous. V was pared by 4 bases and J by 3 bases, with 9 bases between. This CDR3 has 13 amino acids. Germline V CDR1 and CDR2: KGHSH, LQKENI. CDR3 sequence: CASSLGGDYGYTF. The CDR3 region has the DNA TGTGCCAGCTCACTGGGTGGTGACTATGGCTACACCTTC.

CDR3 in amino acids: CASSLVGPGTEAGELFF. In DNA, the CDR3 is TGTGCCAGCAGCTTGGTTGGGCCCGGGACTGAAGCCGGGGAGCTGTTTTTT. The chain has TRBV5-6 and TRBJ2-2, with D tentatively TRBD2 (6 bases). The CDR3 loop spans 17 amino acids. The V gene lost 0 bases and the J gene lost 6 bases, with 18 bases spanning the gap. Germline V CDR1 and CDR2: SGHDT, YYEEEE.

This clonotype was recorded many times. The gene calls are TRBV7-2 and TRBJ2-3; no firm D call. Deletions cut 3 bases from V and 6 bases from J, with 7 bases between. CDR1 and CDR2 from the germline V gene are SGHTA and FQGNSA. The CDR3 totals 12 residues. The chain's CDR3 is CASSFLVDTQYF. Written as DNA, the CDR3 is TGTGCCAGCAGCTTTTTGGTGGATACGCAGTATTTT.

This clonotype was found a few times. The chain has TRBV7-2 and TRBJ2-5; 8 bases are a match to TRBD2. After removal of 1 base from V and 5 bases from J, the junction contained 9 bases not matched to a gene. Germline assignment: CDR1 SGHTA and CDR2 FQGNSA. The length of the CDR3 is 16 residues. The CDR3 region is CASSLGGSGSLETQYF. The CDR3 nucleotides read TGTGCCAGCAGCTTAGGAGGCAGCGGGAGTTTGGAGACCCAGTACTTC.

The V and J genes are TRBV7-6 and TRBJ2-7, with D possibly matching TRBD2 (5 bases). The germline V and J ends were trimmed by 5 bases and 4 bases, with 12 bases remaining between them. CDR1 is SGHVS and CDR2 is FNYEAQ in the germline V gene. The CDR3 loop spans 13 amino acids. The CDR3, as DNA: TGTGCCAGCAGCCGGGAATCGACTTACGAGCAGTACTTC. As protein: CASSRESTYEQYF.

This clonotype was counted many times. The chain couples TRBV20-1 to TRBJ2-1; TRBD1 or TRBD2 may be the D gene (5 bases each). Trimming removed 0 bases from V and 1 base from J, with 10 bases in between. The CDR3 runs to 15 residues. Germline V lookup: CDR1 DFQATT, CDR2 SNEGSKA (reference sequence). In DNA, the CDR3 is TGCAGTGCTAGAGATGAGGGGAAATCCTACAATGAGCAGTTCTTC. It codes for CSARDEGKSYNEQFF.

This sequence joins TRBV10-3 and TRBJ1-5; D unresolved. Trimming removed 6 bases at V and 9 bases at J, with 21 bases between. Germline loops: CDR1 ENHRY, CDR2 SYGVKD. This CDR3 has 15 amino acids. CDR3 in amino acids: CAISRDSGPSGPQHF. The DNA of the CDR3 is TGTGCCATCAGCCGCGACTCCGGACCCTCTGGGCCCCAGCATTTT.

This clonotype has more than one count but fewer than ten. This chain uses TRBV27 with TRBJ1-5; D uncertain. CDR1 and CDR2 from the germline V gene are MNHEY and SMNVEV (reference sequence). The CDR3 sequence is 13 residues long. V lost 7 bases and J 3 bases, leaving 10 bases between the germline ends. The CDR3 reads CASTPGPNQPQHF. Here the CDR3 DNA reads TGTGCCAGCACCCCCGGTCCCAATCAGCCCCAGCATTTT.

This rearrangement joins TRBV7-2 to TRBJ2-5; D not resolved. Germline values: CDR1 SGHTA, CDR2 FQGNSA. CDR3 length: 14 residues. V was cut by 5 bases and J by 5 bases, with 15 bases left in between. This CDR3 reads CASSQRVLGETQYF. CDR3 sequence (DNA): TGTGCCAGCAGCCAGCGAGTCCTAGGCGAGACCCAGTACTTC. Full variable domain (rest looked up from reference TRBV7-2 and TRBJ2-5): GAGVSQSPSNKVTEKGKDVELRCDPISGHTALYWYRQSLGQGLEFLIYFQGNSAPDKSGLPSDRFSAERTGGSVSTLTIQRTQQEDSAVYLCASSQRVLGETQYFGPGTRLLVL.

This chain joins TRBV7-8 and TRBJ2-7; 10 nucleotides agree with TRBD2. The CDR3 loop spans 14 amino acids. Trimming removed 5 bases from V and 3 bases from J; junction bases left unmatched: 4. Germline CDR1 and CDR2: SGHVS and FQNEAQ. CDR3 DNA: TGTGCCAGCAGCCGTGGACTAGCGGACTACGAGCAGTACGTC. The encoded protein is CASSRGLADYEQYV.

The chain uses TRBV7-6 and TRBJ2-7, with TRBD2 identical over 9 bases. Trimming removed 5 bases from V and 6 bases from J; junction bases left unmatched: 2. Germline V gene data show CDR1 as SGHVS and CDR2 as FNYEAQ. There are 12 residues in the CDR3. The CDR3 loop is CASSQAGGEQYF. Written as DNA, the CDR3 is TGTGCCAGCAGCCAAGCGGGGGGCGAGCAGTACTTC.

There are a few counts of this clonotype. The CDR3 DNA sequence: TGTGCCAGCAGCTTGGTACAGGGGACTGAAGCTTTCTTT. Translation: CASSLVQGTEAFF. V usage is TRBV5-4 and J usage is TRBJ1-1, with TRBD1 matching 7 bases. Germline values: CDR1 SGHNT, CDR2 YYREEE (reference sequence). The CDR3 spans 13 residues. V gave up 0 bases and J gave up 5 bases; unmatched junction bases: 1.